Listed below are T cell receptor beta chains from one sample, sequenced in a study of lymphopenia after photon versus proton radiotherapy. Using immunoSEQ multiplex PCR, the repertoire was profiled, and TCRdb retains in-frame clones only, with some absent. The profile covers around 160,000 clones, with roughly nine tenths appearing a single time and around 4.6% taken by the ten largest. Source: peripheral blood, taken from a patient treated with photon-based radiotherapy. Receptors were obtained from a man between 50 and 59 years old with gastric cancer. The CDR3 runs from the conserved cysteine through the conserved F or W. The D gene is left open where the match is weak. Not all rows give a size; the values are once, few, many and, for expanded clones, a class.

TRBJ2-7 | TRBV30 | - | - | CAWRGSGRPYEQYF | TGTGCCTGGAGGGGGAGCGGCAGACCCTACGAGCAGTACTTC
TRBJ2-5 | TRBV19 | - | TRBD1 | CASSIAGGGWETQYF | TGTGCCAGTAGTATTGCAGGGGGCGGGTGGGAGACCCAGTACTTC
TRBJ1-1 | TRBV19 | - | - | CASRKRGVGENTEAFF | TGTGCCAGTAGAAAGAGGGGGGTTGGTGAGAACACTGAAGCTTTCTTT
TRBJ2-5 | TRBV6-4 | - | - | CASSDTVGETQYF | TGTGCCAGCAGTGATACAGTGGGAGAGACCCAGTACTTC
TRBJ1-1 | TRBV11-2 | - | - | CASSLGRGDSEAFF | TGTGCCAGCAGCTTAGGTCGGGGTGACAGTGAAGCTTTCTTT
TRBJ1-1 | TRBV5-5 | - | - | CASSFLSGLLNTEAFF | TGTGCCAGCAGCTTTCTCTCGGGACTCTTGAACACTGAAGCTTTCTTT
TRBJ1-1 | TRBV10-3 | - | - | CAGGRIGTEAFF | TGTGCCGGCGGGCGTATAGGCACTGAAGCTTTCTTT
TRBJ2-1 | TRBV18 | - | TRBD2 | CASSLLAFSYNEQFF | TGTGCCAGCTCTCTACTAGCGTTCTCCTACAATGAGCAGTTCTTC
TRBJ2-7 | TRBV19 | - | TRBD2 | CASSRGLAGGDFYEQYF | TGTGCCAGTAGTAGGGGACTAGCGGGAGGGGATTTCTACGAGCAGTACTTC
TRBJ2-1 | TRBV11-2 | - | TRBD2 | CASSHGLAATHGYNEQFF | TGTGCCAGCAGCCACGGACTAGCGGCGACCCACGGATACAATGAGCAGTTCTTC
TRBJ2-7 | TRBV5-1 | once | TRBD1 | CASSRTGNEQYF | TGCGCCAGCAGCCGGACAGGGAACGAGCAGTACTTC
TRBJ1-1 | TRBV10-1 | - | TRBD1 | CASSEYQGADTEAFF | TGCGCCAGCAGTGAGTACCAGGGGGCGGACACTGAAGCTTTCTTT
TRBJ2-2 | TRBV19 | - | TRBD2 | CASKDRLGLASTGELFF | TGTGCCAGTAAGGACCGATTGGGACTAGCGAGTACCGGGGAGCTGTTTTTT
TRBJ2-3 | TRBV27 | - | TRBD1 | CASSPTGSTDTQYF | TGTGCCAGCAGTCCGACAGGGAGCACAGATACGCAGTATTTT
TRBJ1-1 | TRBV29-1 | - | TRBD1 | CSVGTGSEAFF | TGCAGCGTTGGGACAGGGAGTGAAGCTTTCTTT
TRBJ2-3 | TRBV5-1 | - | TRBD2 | CASSSSGSLTDTQYF | TGCGCCAGCAGCTCTAGCGGGAGTCTGACAGATACGCAGTATTTT